These 29 T cell receptor beta chains were sequenced from one sample in a study of blood T cell repertoires in COVID-19. Method: immunoSEQ multiplex PCR; TCRdb's copy keeps in-frame clones and lacks some. The sample contains just over 45,000 clones, around 87% of which appear only once. Sequenced sample: peripheral blood. The receptors come from a human donor in a cohort sampled during active COVID-19.

This chain's CDR3 is CASGAVSGQGLYEQYF. The DNA for the CDR3 is TGTGCCAGCGGCGCGGTCTCGGGACAGGGGTTGTACGAGCAGTACTTC. The chain couples TRBV28 to TRBJ2-7; 10 bases are a match to TRBD1. Looked up from germline, CDR1 is MDHEN and CDR2 is SYDVKM. V was pared by 8 bases and J by 4 bases, with 14 bases of the junction left unmatched. The CDR3 spans 16 residues. The full variable domain, with the rest looked up from reference TRBV28 and TRBJ2-7, is DVKVTQSSRYLVKRTGEKVFLECVQDMDHENMFWYRQDPGLGLRLIYFSYDVKMKEKGDIPEGYSVSREKKERFSLILESASTNQTSMYLCASGAVSGQGLYEQYFGPGTRLTVT.

CDR3 in DNA: TGTGCCAGCAGTTACCGCCAGGTCGGGAAGCAGTTCTTC. Translating it yields CASSYRQVGKQFF. The rearrangement links TRBV6-2 or TRBV6-3 to TRBJ2-1; tentatively, D is TRBD2 (5 bases). The germline V gene has CDR1 MNHEY and CDR2 SVGEGT. Trimming pared 2 bases from V and 11 bases from J, leaving 13 bases between. The CDR3 runs to 13 residues.

The chain couples TRBV28 to TRBJ1-5; 8 bases match TRBD1. Trimming cost V 4 bases and J 7 bases; bases outside gene matches: 12. Germline V gene data show CDR1 as MDHEN and CDR2 as SYDVKM. The CDR3 totals 16 residues. For the CDR3, the DNA is TGTGCCAGCAGTTCGACACAGGGGGTCACCATCCAGCCCCAGCATTTT. Protein sequence: CASSSTQGVTIQPQHF.

The chain uses TRBV19 and TRBJ2-1; maybe TRBD2 (6 bases). Trimming left V 7 bases short and J 4 bases short, with 20 bases between. The length of the CDR3 is 16 residues. The germline gives CDR1 LNHDA, CDR2 SQIVND (reference sequence). The CDR3 here is CASNTLAGRLYNEQFF. As DNA, the CDR3 is TGTGCCAGTAACACCCTGGCGGGACGCCTTTACAATGAGCAGTTCTTC.

The rearrangement uses TRBV7-9 and TRBJ2-6, with D uncertain. The V end was cut by 1 base, the J end by 3 bases, with 7 bases between. The CDR3 has 15 amino acids. The germline V gene encodes CDR1 SEHNR and CDR2 FQNEAQ (reference sequence). The CDR3 DNA reads as TGTGCCAGCAGCTTAGTGGTAGTTGGGGCCAACGTCCTGACTTTC. It codes for CASSLVVVGANVLTF.

This clone came up a few times. The chain employs TRBV10-2 and TRBJ2-1; 9 bases agree with TRBD2. Germline V lookup: CDR1 WSHSY, CDR2 SAAADI. This CDR3 has 14 amino acids. With 5 bases clipped from V and 9 bases from J, the junction kept 8 bases outside the gene matches. The DNA for the CDR3 is TGCGCCAGCAGTATTAGCGGGAGAAACGGTGAGCAGTTCTTC. Translating gives CASSISGRNGEQFF.

V and J are TRBV7-8 and TRBJ2-5; TRBD2 agrees at 7 bases. Germline V gene sequence: CDR1 SGHVS, CDR2 FQNEAQ. V was pared by 2 bases and J by 5 bases, with 17 bases of the junction left unmatched. The CDR3 totals 18 residues. CDR3 in amino acids: CASSLRGVGLRSGETQYF. In DNA form, the CDR3 reads TGTGCCAGCAGCTTACGGGGGGTGGGACTTCGATCGGGCGAGACCCAGTACTTC.

The genes are TRBV5-1 and TRBJ1-4; TRBD1 aligns across 10 bases. Losses at the gene ends were 4 bases for V and 5 bases for J; bases not matched to a gene: 5. The CDR3 length is 15 residues. Germline assignment: CDR1 SGHRS and CDR2 YFSETQ. CDR3 loop: CASSGTGVGNEKLFF. The CDR3 DNA is TGCGCCAGCAGCGGGACAGGGGTCGGAAATGAAAAACTGTTTTTT. The full variable domain, rest sourced from reference TRBV5-1 and TRBJ1-4, is KAGVTQTPRYLIKTRGQQVTLSCSPISGHRSVSWYQQTPGQGLQFLFEYFSETQRNKGNFPGRFSGRQFSNSRSEMNVSTLELGDSALYLCASSGTGVGNEKLFFGSGTQLSVL.

The chain couples TRBV11-1 to TRBJ2-3; 10 positions agree with TRBD1. The CDR3 length is 16 residues. Germline V gives CDR1 SGHAT, CDR2 FQDESV (reference sequence). The V and J ends lost 2 bases and 4 bases, in that order; junction bases with no gene match: 6. As DNA, the CDR3 is TGTGCCAGCAGCTTACCAGACAGGGGGCGTGCAGATACGCAGTATTTT. Amino acid sequence: CASSLPDRGRADTQYF.

This chain links TRBV19 with TRBJ2-7; D is possibly TRBD1 (5 bases). Trimming removed 0 bases from V and 3 bases from J, with 12 bases in between. The CDR3 length is 15 residues. Germline V gives CDR1 LNHDA, CDR2 SQIVND (reference sequence). Written as DNA, the CDR3 is TGTGCCAGTAGTATAGATTTGACAGCAAGCTACGAGCAGTACTTC. Encoded protein: CASSIDLTASYEQYF.

This rearrangement joins TRBV2 to TRBJ2-7, with 8 bases matching TRBD2. Germline V lookup: CDR1 SNHLY, CDR2 FYNNEI. The CDR3 is 11 residues long. The junction had 2 bases not matched to a gene; V was cut back by 10 bases and J by 3 bases. DNA of the CDR3: TGTGCCATCGGGGGGGGCTACGAGCAGTACTTC. It specifies CAIGGGYEQYF.

The chain recombines TRBV29-1 with TRBJ2-1, with D tentatively TRBD1 (5 bases). The germline V gene has CDR1 SQVTM and CDR2 ANQGSEA. Deletions cut 6 bases from V and 8 bases from J, with 23 bases between. CDR3 length: 15 amino acids. CDR3 bases: TGCAGCGTGCCCCCACGGACACGTTCTACTGATGAGCAGTTCTTC. This sequence encodes CSVPPRTRSTDEQFF.

The chain has TRBV15 and TRBJ1-2, with 8 bases identical to TRBD1. The CDR3 covers 15 residues. Germline V CDR1 and CDR2: LNHNV, YYDKDF (reference sequence). V shed 4 bases and J 2 bases; nucleotides not matched to a gene: 6. CDR3 bases: TGTGCCACCAGCACTCCGGGACAGGTGAACTATGGCTACACCTTC. Translation: CATSTPGQVNYGYTF.

On this clone: This CDR3 is also generated by other DNA sequences in the sample. This chain links TRBV5-1 with TRBJ2-7; TRBD2 matches 8 bases. CDR3 length: 13 residues. Germline-derived CDR1 and CDR2 are SGHRS and YFSETQ. Trimming at V came to 4 bases and at J to 4 bases, leaving 4 bases not matched to a gene. CDR3 DNA sequence: TGCGCCAGCAGCCCCGGGGGGGCATACGAGCAGTACTTC. Its translation: CASSPGGAYEQYF.

V usage is TRBV3-1 (or the pseudogene TRBV3-2) and J usage is TRBJ2-3; D not resolved. The CDR3 totals 11 residues. Per the germline V gene, CDR1 is LGHDT and CDR2 is YNNKEL (reference sequence). The ends were cut back, 4 bases at V and 6 bases at J, with 5 bases in the middle. The CDR3 loop is CASSRSDTQYF. The DNA for the CDR3 is TGTGCCAGCAGCCGAAGCGATACGCAGTATTTT.

The chain employs TRBV7-3 and TRBJ2-3, with 15 bases that match TRBD2. The germline V gene encodes CDR1 SGHTA and CDR2 FQGTGA. Trimming took 4 bases from V and 1 from J; bases not matched to a gene: 9. The CDR3 runs to 19 residues. CDR3 nucleotide sequence: TGTGCCAGCAGCTCCCTCGGACTAGCGGGAGGGCCCGGCACAGATACGCAGTATTTT. Translation gives CASSSLGLAGGPGTDTQYF.

The rearrangement links TRBV5-1 to TRBJ2-2; a weak D match, TRBD1 (6 bases). From germline, CDR1 is SGHRS and CDR2 YFSETQ. Trimming shortened V by 6 bases and J by 6 bases, and 18 bases separated the two germline ends. This CDR3 region has 15 residues. CDR3 nucleotide sequence: TGCGCCAGCAAACTGGCGGCAGGGGACCCCGGGGAGCTGTTTTTT. This codes for CASKLAAGDPGELFF.

The chain uses TRBV4-3 and TRBJ1-3; D unclear. This CDR3 is built from 13 residues. V shed 2 bases and J shed 6 bases, with 8 bases lying between them. Germline CDR1 LGHNA, CDR2 YSLEER. This chain's CDR3 is CASSQPTENTIYF. CDR3 nucleotides: TGCGCCAGCAGCCAACCCACAGAAAACACCATATATTTT.

The chain links TRBV7-8 to TRBJ2-5, with a possible D match to TRBD1 (6 bases). There are 13 residues in the CDR3. CDR1 is SGHVS, CDR2 FQNEAQ, per germline. The V end was cut by 4 bases, the J end by 2 bases, with 8 bases between. The CDR3 loop reads CASSSQGQETQYF. The CDR3 bases are TGTGCCAGCAGCTCCCAGGGGCAAGAGACCCAGTACTTC.

The genes are TRBV2 and TRBJ2-1, with no clear D. The CDR3 is made up of 14 amino acids. Trimming left V 3 bases short and J 0 bases short, with 6 bases between. Per the germline V gene, CDR1 is SNHLY and CDR2 is FYNNEI. Here the CDR3 reads CASSDASSYNEQFF. The DNA of the CDR3 is TGTGCCAGCAGTGACGCGAGCTCCTACAATGAGCAGTTCTTC. Variable domain in full (rest from reference TRBV2 and TRBJ2-1): EPEVTQTPSHQVTQMGQEVILRCVPISNHLYFYWYRQILGQKVEFLVSFYNNEISEKSEIFDDQFSVERPDGSNFTLKIRSTKLEDSAMYFCASSDASSYNEQFFGPGTRLTVL.

This chain links TRBV14 with TRBJ1-1; unclear D gene. From germline, CDR1 is SGHDN and CDR2 FVKESK. The CDR3 sequence is 14 residues long. V was clipped by 4 bases and J by 5 bases, with 14 bases between them. The CDR3, as DNA: TGTGCCAGCAGCCGTCTCCCGGGGAGGACTGAAGCTTTCTTT. This sequence encodes CASSRLPGRTEAFF.

V and J are TRBV5-5 and TRBJ2-3, with TRBD2 identical over 9 bases. The V segment lost 4 bases and the J segment 0 bases; nucleotides outside the gene matches: 3. The CDR3 has 15 amino acids. From germline, CDR1 is SGHKS and CDR2 YYEKEE (reference sequence). The CDR3 sequence: CASSRGLASTDTQYF. The CDR3 nucleotides are TGTGCCAGCAGCCGAGGACTAGCGAGCACAGATACGCAGTATTTT.

This clone was observed a single time. The chain combines TRBV6-5 with TRBJ2-1, with 12 bases lining up with TRBD2. Germline V gene data show CDR1 as MNHEY and CDR2 as SVGAGI. J was trimmed by 14 bases and V by 4 bases; bases with no gene match: 6. The CDR3 extends over 13 amino acids. The CDR3 sequence is CASSSPGLAGKFF. The CDR3 region has the DNA TGTGCCAGCAGTTCTCCGGGACTAGCGGGCAAGTTCTTC.

The V and J genes are TRBV4-3 and TRBJ1-2; 7 nucleotides line up with TRBD1. CDR1 is LGHNA, CDR2 YSLEER, per germline. Trimming at V came to 3 bases and at J to 8 bases, leaving 6 bases not matched to a gene. The CDR3 sequence is 13 residues long. The CDR3 spells CASSHTGARGYTF. CDR3 coding DNA: TGCGCCAGCAGCCATACAGGGGCTAGAGGCTACACCTTC.

The chain recombines TRBV4-2 with TRBJ2-3; D is unclear. Trimming cost V 0 bases and J 2 bases, with 12 bases left between them. Looked up from germline, CDR1 is LGHNA and CDR2 is YNFKEQ. This CDR3 comprises 16 residues. This chain's CDR3 is CASSQEYGGSTDTQYF. CDR3 bases: TGTGCCAGCAGCCAAGAATATGGCGGTTCCACAGATACGCAGTATTTT.

This chain joins TRBV9 and TRBJ2-2; D unresolved. With 4 bases removed from V and 1 base from J, the gap between germline ends came to 8 bases. Germline CDR1 is SGDLS and CDR2 is YYNGEE. The CDR3 has 14 amino acids. CDR3 DNA sequence: TGTGCCAGCAGCCCCCCTTGGAACACCGGGGAGCTGTTTTTT. Residues: CASSPPWNTGELFF.

This rearrangement joins TRBV5-4 to TRBJ2-3, with a tentative D call TRBD2 (6 bases). This CDR3 has 14 amino acids. CDR1 and CDR2 from the germline V gene are SGHNT and YYREEE (reference sequence). The V end was cut by 4 bases, the J end by 2 bases, with 11 bases between. CDR3 sequence reads: CASSQTRNTDTQYF. The CDR3 DNA reads as TGTGCCAGCAGCCAGACTAGAAACACAGATACGCAGTATTTT.

V and J are TRBV28 and TRBJ2-6; unclear D gene. V was trimmed by 6 bases and J by 0 bases, leaving 3 bases between them. The length of the CDR3 is 13 residues. Germline V gene sequence: CDR1 MDHEN, CDR2 SYDVKM. The CDR3 region has the DNA TGTGCCAGCAGCTCCTCTGGGGCCAACGTCCTGACTTTC. The encoded protein is CASSSSGANVLTF.

The V call is TRBV27, the J call TRBJ1-1, with TRBD1 identical over 7 bases. The CDR3 sequence is 13 residues long. Germline values: CDR1 MNHEY, CDR2 SMNVEV (reference sequence). J was trimmed by 5 bases and V by 3 bases; bases with no gene match: 3. The CDR3 DNA sequence: TGTGCCAGCAGTTTGAGGGGGCTGACTGAAGCTTTCTTT. Its protein is CASSLRGLTEAFF.